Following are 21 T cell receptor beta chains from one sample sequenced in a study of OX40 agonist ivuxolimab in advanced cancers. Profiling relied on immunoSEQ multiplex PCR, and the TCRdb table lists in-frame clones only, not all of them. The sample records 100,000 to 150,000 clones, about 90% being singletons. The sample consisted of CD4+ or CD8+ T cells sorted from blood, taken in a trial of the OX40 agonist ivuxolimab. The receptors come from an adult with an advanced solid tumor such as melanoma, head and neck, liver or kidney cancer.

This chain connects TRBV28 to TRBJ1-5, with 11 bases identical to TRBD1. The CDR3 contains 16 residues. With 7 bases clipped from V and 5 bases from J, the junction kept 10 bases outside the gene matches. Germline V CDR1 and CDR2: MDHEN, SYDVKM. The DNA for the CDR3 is TGTGCCAGCAAAAAAGAAAGGGACAGGGGGTATCAGCCCCAGCATTTT. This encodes CASKKERDRGYQPQHF.

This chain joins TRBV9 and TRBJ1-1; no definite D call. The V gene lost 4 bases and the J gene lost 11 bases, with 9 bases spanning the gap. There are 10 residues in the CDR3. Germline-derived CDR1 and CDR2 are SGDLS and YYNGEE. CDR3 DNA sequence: TGTGCCAGCAGCCCGAACCCCGCTTTCTTT. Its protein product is CASSPNPAFF.

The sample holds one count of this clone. The CDR3 is CASSSPGPYYGYTF. The CDR3 region has the DNA TGTGCCAGCAGCTCCCCCGGGCCTTACTATGGCTACACCTTC. The rearrangement uses TRBV7-2 and TRBJ1-2; D not certain. The germline gives CDR1 SGHTA, CDR2 FQGNSA. The CDR3 totals 14 residues. V lost 4 bases and J 3 bases, leaving 12 bases between the germline ends.

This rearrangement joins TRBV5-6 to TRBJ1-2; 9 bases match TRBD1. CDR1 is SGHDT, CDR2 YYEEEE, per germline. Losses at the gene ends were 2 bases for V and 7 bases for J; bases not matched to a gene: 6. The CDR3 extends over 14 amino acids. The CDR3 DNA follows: TGTGCCAGCAGCTTAACAGGGGGCGGCTCTGGCTACACCTTC. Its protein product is CASSLTGGGSGYTF.

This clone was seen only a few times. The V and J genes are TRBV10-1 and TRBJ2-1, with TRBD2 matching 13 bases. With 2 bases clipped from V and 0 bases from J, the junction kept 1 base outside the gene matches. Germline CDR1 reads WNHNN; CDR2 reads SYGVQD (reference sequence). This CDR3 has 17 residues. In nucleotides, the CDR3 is TGCGCCAGCAGTGAGCGGACTAGCGGGGGCTCCTACAATGAGCAGTTCTTC. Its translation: CASSERTSGGSYNEQFF.

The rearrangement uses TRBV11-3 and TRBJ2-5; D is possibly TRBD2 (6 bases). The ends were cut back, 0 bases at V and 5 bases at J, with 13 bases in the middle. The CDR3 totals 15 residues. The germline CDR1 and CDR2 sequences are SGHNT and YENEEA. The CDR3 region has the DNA TGTGCCAGCAGCTTAGATGGTACGGGAGCCGAGACCCAGTACTTC. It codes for CASSLDGTGAETQYF.

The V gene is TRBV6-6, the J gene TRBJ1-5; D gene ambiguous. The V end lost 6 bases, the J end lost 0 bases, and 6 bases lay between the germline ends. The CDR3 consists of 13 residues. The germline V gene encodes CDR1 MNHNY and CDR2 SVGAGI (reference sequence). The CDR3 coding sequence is TGTGCCAGCAGACTCACTAGCAATCAGCCCCAGCATTTT. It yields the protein CASRLTSNQPQHF.

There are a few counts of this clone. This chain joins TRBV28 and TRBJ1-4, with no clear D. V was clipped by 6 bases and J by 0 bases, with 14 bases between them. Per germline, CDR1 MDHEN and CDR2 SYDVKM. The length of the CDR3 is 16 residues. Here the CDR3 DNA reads TGTGCCAGCAGCGCTGGGGAAGAAACAACTAATGAAAAACTGTTTTTT. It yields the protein CASSAGEETTNEKLFF.

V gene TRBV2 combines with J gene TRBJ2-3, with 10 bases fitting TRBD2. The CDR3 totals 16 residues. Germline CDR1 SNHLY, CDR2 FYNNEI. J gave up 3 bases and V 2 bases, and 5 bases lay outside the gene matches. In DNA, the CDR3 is TGTGCCAGCAGTGAACTTGCTAGCGGGAGAACAGATACGCAGTATTTT. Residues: CASSELASGRTDTQYF. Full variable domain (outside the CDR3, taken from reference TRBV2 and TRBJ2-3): EPEVTQTPSHQVTQMGQEVILRCVPISNHLYFYWYRQILGQKVEFLVSFYNNEISEKSEIFDDQFSVERPDGSNFTLKIRSTKLEDSAMYFCASSELASGRTDTQYFGPGTRLTVL.

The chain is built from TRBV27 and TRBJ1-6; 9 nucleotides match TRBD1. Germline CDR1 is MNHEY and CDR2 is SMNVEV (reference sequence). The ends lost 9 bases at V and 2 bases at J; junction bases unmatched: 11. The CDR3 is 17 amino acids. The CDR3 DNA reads TGTGCCAGTAAGACAGGGGGAATAGCAACCTATAATTCACCCCTCCACTTT. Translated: CASKTGGIATYNSPLHF.

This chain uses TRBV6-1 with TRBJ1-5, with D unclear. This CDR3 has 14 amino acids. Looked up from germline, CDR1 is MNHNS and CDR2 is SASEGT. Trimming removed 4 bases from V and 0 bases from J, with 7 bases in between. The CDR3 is CASSVANSNQPQHF. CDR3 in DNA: TGTGCCAGCAGTGTTGCAAATAGCAATCAGCCCCAGCATTTT.

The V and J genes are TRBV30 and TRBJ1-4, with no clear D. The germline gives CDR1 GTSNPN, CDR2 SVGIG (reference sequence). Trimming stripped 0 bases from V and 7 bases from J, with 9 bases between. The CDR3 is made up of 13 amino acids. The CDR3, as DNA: TGTGCCTGGAGTGTCTCCCCGGGTGAAAAACTGTTTTTT. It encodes CAWSVSPGEKLFF. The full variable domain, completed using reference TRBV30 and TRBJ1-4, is SQTIHQWPATLVQPVGSPLSLECTVEGTSNPNLYWYRQAAGRGLQLLFYSVGIGQISSEVPQNLSASRPQDRQFILSSKKLLLSDSGFYLCAWSVSPGEKLFFGSGTQLSVL.

CDR3 DNA sequence: TGTGCCAGCACCCCCTGGGGGGGGGATGGCTACACCTTC. Amino acid sequence: CASTPWGGDGYTF. V gene TRBV2 combines with J gene TRBJ1-2, with TRBD1 as a possible D gene (5 bases). The ends were cut back, 7 bases at V and 6 bases at J, with 15 bases in the middle. Germline lookup yields CDR1 SNHLY and CDR2 FYNNEI. CDR3 length: 13 amino acids.

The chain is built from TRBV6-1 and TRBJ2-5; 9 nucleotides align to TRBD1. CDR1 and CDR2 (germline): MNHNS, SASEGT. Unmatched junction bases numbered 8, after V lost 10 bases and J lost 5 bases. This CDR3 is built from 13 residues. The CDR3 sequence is CATSVDRGETQYF. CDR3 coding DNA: TGTGCCACCTCGGTTGACAGGGGGGAGACCCAGTACTTC.

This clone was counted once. CDR3 DNA: TGCAGCGTTGAATCACAGGGATACGGCTACACCTTC. Translating gives CSVESQGYGYTF. The rearrangement uses TRBV29-1 and TRBJ1-2, with D tentatively TRBD1 (6 bases). Germline values: CDR1 SQVTM, CDR2 ANQGSEA. The CDR3 has 12 amino acids. The germline V and J ends were trimmed by 2 bases and 8 bases, with 12 bases remaining between them.

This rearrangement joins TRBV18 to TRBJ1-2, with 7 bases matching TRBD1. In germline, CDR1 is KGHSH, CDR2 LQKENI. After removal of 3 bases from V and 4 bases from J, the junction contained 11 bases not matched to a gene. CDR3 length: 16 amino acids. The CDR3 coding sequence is TGTGCCAGCTCACCTTTACAGGGGCAAAGCGGCTATGGCTACACCTTC. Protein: CASSPLQGQSGYGYTF.

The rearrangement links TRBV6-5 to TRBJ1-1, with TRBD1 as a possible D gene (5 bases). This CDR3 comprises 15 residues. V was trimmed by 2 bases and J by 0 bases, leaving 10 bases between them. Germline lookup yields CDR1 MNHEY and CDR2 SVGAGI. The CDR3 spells CASSYGAGMNTEAFF. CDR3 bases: TGTGCCAGCAGTTACGGGGCGGGGATGAACACTGAAGCTTTCTTT.

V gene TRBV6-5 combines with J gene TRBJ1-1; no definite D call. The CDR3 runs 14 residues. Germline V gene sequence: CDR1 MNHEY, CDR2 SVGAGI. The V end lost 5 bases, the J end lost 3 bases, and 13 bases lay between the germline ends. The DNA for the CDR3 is TGTGCCAGCAGTAGAACCCCGGAGGACACTGAAGCTTTCTTT. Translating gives CASSRTPEDTEAFF.

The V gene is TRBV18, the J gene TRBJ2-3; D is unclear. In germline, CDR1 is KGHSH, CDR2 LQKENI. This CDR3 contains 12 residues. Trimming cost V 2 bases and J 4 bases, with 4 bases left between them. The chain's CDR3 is CASSPKADTQYF. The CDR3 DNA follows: TGTGCCAGCTCACCAAAGGCAGATACGCAGTATTTT.

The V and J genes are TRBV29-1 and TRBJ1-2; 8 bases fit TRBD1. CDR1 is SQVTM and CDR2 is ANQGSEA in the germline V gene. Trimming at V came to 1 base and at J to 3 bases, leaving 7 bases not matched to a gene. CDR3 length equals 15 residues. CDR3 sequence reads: CSVEGQGARHYGYTF. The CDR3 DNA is TGCAGCGTTGAAGGGCAGGGGGCGCGGCACTATGGCTACACCTTC.

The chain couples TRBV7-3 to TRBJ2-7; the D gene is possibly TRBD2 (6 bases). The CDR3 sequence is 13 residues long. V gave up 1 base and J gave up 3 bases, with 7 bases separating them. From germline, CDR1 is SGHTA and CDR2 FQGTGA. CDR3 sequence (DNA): TGTGCCAGCAGCTTAAGCGGGGACTACGAGCAGTACTTC. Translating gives CASSLSGDYEQYF.